This TCR beta chain was sequenced during a study of metastatic and nonmetastatic thyroid tumors. Study-level points and caveats: As reported, TCR beta diversity in blood and tumor was significantly higher in malignant thyroid tumors than in benign nodules.

Until they underwent thyroid surgery, no patient had received any treatment. This clone appeared many times. The antigen is undetermined. The germline V and J ends were trimmed by 4 bases and 5 bases, with 14 bases remaining between them. Germline loops: CDR1 LGHDT, CDR2 YNNKEL (reference sequence). This CDR3 has 14 amino acids. TCRdb re-called clones from the PCR reads using MiXCR. The sample gives some 90,000 clones, roughly 8.6% of which show up once; roughly 9% is in the top ten. The sequence was obtained from a female donor with papillary thyroid cancer or a benign thyroid nodule (not recorded which). Some clones in this sample may be carry-over from other donors' samples. The V call is TRBV3-1, the J call TRBJ1-1; tentative D call: TRBD1 (6 bases). The sample taken for sequencing was blood. CDR3 sequence reads: CASSLGGLKTEAFF. CDR3 in DNA: TGTGCCAGCAGCCTAGGGGGGCTTAAGACTGAAGCTTTCTTT.